This T cell receptor (beta chain) is drawn from a study of blood T cell repertoires in COVID-19. The wider study: COVID-19 samples collected from the United States, Italy and Spain covered acute and convalescent phases. In each case, the material was cDNA or gDNA derived from T cells, B-cell-depleted T cells, or PBMCs.

Original processing notes: Estimation of nucleated cell counts was performed using reference gene primer amplification. Clones were read by immunoSEQ multiplex PCR, and TCRdb kept only the in-frame ones, dropping some. V and J calls and clone size follow that table, whereas D and trimming were derived from the DNA. The sample shows approximately 100,000 clones, 81% of them seen only once. V was clipped by 4 bases and J by 2 bases; unmatched bases: 5. The CDR3 contains 14 residues. The germline V gene encodes CDR1 SEHNR and CDR2 FQNEAQ (reference sequence). The TCR originated in a woman of 80 years or more with acute or convalescent COVID-19. The chain joins TRBV7-9 to TRBJ2-7; 7 bases line up with TRBD1. The sequenced sample was peripheral blood. Written as DNA, the CDR3 is TGTGCCAGCAGCTGGACAGGTGGTGCCTACGAGCAGTACTTC. This gives the protein CASSWTGGAYEQYF.